Listed here are 26 T cell receptor beta chains from one sample, sequenced in a study of tacrolimus-resistant gene-edited T cells for transplant recipients. Data came from immunoSEQ multiplex PCR; TCRdb stores just in-frame clones and leaves some out. The table records some 750 clones, 44% of them present only once. Treatment meaning: CRISPR-Cas9 RNP knockout of FKBP12 using synthetic sgRNA#2. PBMCs were stimulated 6 hours with CMV pp65 and IE-1 peptide pools. FKBP12 was knocked out on day 7 by electroporating Cas9 ribonucleoprotein. Enriched CMV-specific T cells were expanded in culture with recombinant human IL-7 and IL-15. The sequencing here drew on a CMV-specific product grown in culture, taken from cells with FKBP12 knockout. These receptors were obtained from a human donor in good health, a blood donor.

This chain joins TRBV7-8 and TRBJ2-5, with 7 nucleotides matching TRBD2. V dropped 2 bases and J dropped 5; count of bases not matched to a gene: 5. The CDR3 is 14 amino acids. Germline assignment: CDR1 SGHVS and CDR2 FQNEAQ. The CDR3 here is CASSLREGQETQYF. The CDR3 DNA follows: TGTGCCAGCAGCTTAAGGGAGGGCCAGGAGACCCAGTACTTC.

The chain uses TRBV6-5 and TRBJ2-5, with D tentatively TRBD1 (6 bases). Per germline, CDR1 MNHEY and CDR2 SVGAGI. The CDR3 has 15 amino acids. V gave up 7 bases and J gave up 1 base, with 16 bases separating them. CDR3 sequence: CASNPSTGSQETQYF. CDR3 DNA: TGTGCCAGCAACCCGTCGACAGGTTCCCAAGAGACCCAGTACTTC.

V is TRBV4-1 and J is TRBJ2-7; perhaps TRBD1 as D (6 bases). Germline CDR1 reads MGHRA; CDR2 reads YSYEKL. V gave up 3 bases and J gave up 5 bases, with 14 bases separating them. The CDR3 length is 14 residues. CDR3 DNA sequence: TGCGCCAGCAGCCAGCAACAGGGTACCCACGAGCAGTACTTC. Translation: CASSQQQGTHEQYF.

CDR3 DNA: TGCGCCAGCAGCCAAGCGGGACTAGCGGGTTCGGAGCAGTTCTTC. Protein sequence: CASSQAGLAGSEQFF. This chain connects TRBV4-1 to TRBJ2-1; 12 nucleotides match TRBD2. The germline V gene encodes CDR1 MGHRA and CDR2 YSYEKL. The CDR3 is 15 amino acids. Trimming took 1 base from V and 10 from J; bases not matched to a gene: 5.

In the case of this clone: The likely explanation is a read error, given a far larger clone one base away. V and J are TRBV27 and TRBJ2-3, with D perhaps TRBD2 (7 bases). CDR1 is MNHEY, CDR2 SMNVEV, per germline (reference sequence). The CDR3 totals 15 residues. CDR3 nucleotides: TGTGCCTGCAGTCCTTATGGGGGGGCCGCAGATACGCAGTATTTT. The encoded protein is CACSPYGGAADTQYF.

V is TRBV5-5 and J is TRBJ2-3; 9 bases agree with TRBD2. The V segment lost 2 bases and the J segment 4 bases; nucleotides outside the gene matches: 8. The germline gives CDR1 SGHKS, CDR2 YYEKEE (reference sequence). The CDR3 has 16 amino acids. CDR3 sequence (DNA): TGTGCCAGCAGCTTTTTAGCGGGAGAGGGATCAGATACGCAGTATTTT. Protein product: CASSFLAGEGSDTQYF. Using reference TRBV5-5 and TRBJ2-3 for the parts outside the CDR3, the full variable domain is DAGVTQSPTHLIKTRGQQVTLRCSPISGHKSVSWYQQVLGQGPQFIFQYYEKEERGRGNFPDRFSARQFPNYSSELNVNALLLGDSALYLCASSFLAGEGSDTQYFGPGTRLTVL.

This clone ranks as medium-sized. The chain joins TRBV6-1 to TRBJ1-5, with 9 bases lining up with TRBD1. The CDR3 contains 15 residues. Trimming took 2 bases from V and 6 from J; bases not matched to a gene: 5. Germline V CDR1 and CDR2: MNHNS, SASEGT. The DNA for the CDR3 is TGTGCCAGCAGTGAAAGACAGGGGGTGAGTCAGCCCCAGCATTTT. Translation: CASSERQGVSQPQHF.

This clone was seen a few times. The V gene is TRBV12-3 or TRBV12-4, the J gene TRBJ1-5, with D unclear. This CDR3 spans 13 amino acids. V was trimmed by 6 bases and J by 5 bases, leaving 11 bases between them. The CDR3 bases are TGTGCCAGCAGAAGGCGGATAGATCAGCCCCAGCATTTT. It specifies CASRRRIDQPQHF.

Relative to its sample, this clone is large. The chain uses TRBV5-6 and TRBJ2-5, with 13 bases lining up with TRBD2. Germline values: CDR1 SGHDT, CDR2 YYEEEE. J gave up 4 bases and V 4 bases, and 1 base lay outside the gene matches. The CDR3 is 14 residues long. CDR3 DNA sequence: TGTGCCAGCAGCGGGACTAGCGGGACAGAGACCCAGTACTTC. Translated: CASSGTSGTETQYF.

Sample share makes this clone medium-sized. The chain recombines TRBV30 with TRBJ1-6; 8 bases agree with TRBD1. Germline trimming cut 3 bases from V and 9 bases from J; bases unmatched to any gene: 7. The CDR3 extends over 14 amino acids. Germline V gene data show CDR1 as GTSNPN and CDR2 as SVGIG (reference sequence). The chain's CDR3 is CAWSAGQGSSPLHF. The CDR3 region has the DNA TGTGCCTGGAGCGCCGGACAGGGTAGTTCACCCCTCCACTTT.

Relative to its sample, this clone is medium-sized. This sequence joins TRBV19 and TRBJ2-1; D might be TRBD2 (6 bases). Germline V CDR1 and CDR2: LNHDA, SQIVND (reference sequence). V was trimmed by 5 bases and J by 4 bases, leaving 12 bases between them. This CDR3 has 14 residues. CDR3 loop: CASSGGNLYNEQFF. For the CDR3, the DNA is TGTGCCAGTAGTGGCGGGAACCTTTACAATGAGCAGTTCTTC.

The V call is TRBV5-6, the J call TRBJ1-1, with a weak D call TRBD1 (5 bases). CDR3 length: 16 amino acids. CDR1 and CDR2 (germline): SGHDT, YYEEEE. Deletions cut 1 base from V and 1 base from J, with 14 bases between. For the CDR3, the DNA is TGTGCCAGCAGCTTGTTTGGGGCTCGGGGGAACACTGAAGCTTTCTTT. As protein: CASSLFGARGNTEAFF.

Within the sample, this clone is medium-sized. J is TRBJ1-5 and V is TRBV30, with D hard to call. This CDR3 comprises 16 residues. From germline, CDR1 is GTSNPN and CDR2 SVGIG (reference sequence). The germline V and J ends were trimmed by 1 base and 2 bases, with 15 bases remaining between them. The CDR3 DNA sequence: TGTGCCTGGAGTGAAGCAATTGTTGGCGGCAATCAGCCCCAGCATTTT. It is translated as CAWSEAIVGGNQPQHF.

There are a few counts of this clone. J is TRBJ1-3 and V is TRBV6-5; D remains ambiguous. Trimming took 0 bases from V and 1 from J, leaving 7 bases between them. The CDR3 spans 15 residues. CDR1 is MNHEY and CDR2 is SVGAGI in the germline V gene. The CDR3 reads CASSYSWNSGNTIYF. The CDR3 coding sequence is TGTGCCAGCAGTTACTCTTGGAATTCTGGAAACACCATATATTTT.

The CDR3 reads CASQGGPSTDTQYF. As DNA, the CDR3 is TGTGCCAGCCAGGGCGGGCCGAGCACAGATACGCAGTATTTT. The gene calls are TRBV3-1 (or the pseudogene TRBV3-2) and TRBJ2-3, with D possibly called TRBD1 or TRBD2 (5 bases each). Germline V gives CDR1 LGHDT, CDR2 YNNKEL (reference sequence). This CDR3 has 14 residues. V was clipped by 8 bases and J by 0 bases, with 12 bases between them.

This clone was seen a few times. V usage is TRBV27 and J usage is TRBJ2-5; 8 bases align to TRBD1. The germline V gene encodes CDR1 MNHEY and CDR2 SMNVEV (reference sequence). V shed 5 bases and J 5 bases; nucleotides not matched to a gene: 7. The CDR3 length is 14 residues. CDR3 in DNA: TGTGCCAGCAGTAATACCAGGGGGCGGGAGACCCAGTACTTC. Translating it yields CASSNTRGRETQYF.

This chain uses TRBV6-4 with TRBJ2-1; 9 bases map to TRBD2. Per germline, CDR1 MRHNA and CDR2 SNTAGT. The CDR3 has 15 residues. V lost 0 bases, J lost 3 bases, and 0 bases stayed unmatched. Here the CDR3 DNA reads TGTGCCAGCAGTGACTCTAGCGGGAGCTACAATGAGCAGTTCTTC. Translation: CASSDSSGSYNEQFF.

By its share, this clone is large. V gene TRBV30 combines with J gene TRBJ1-2; tentatively, D is TRBD1 (5 bases). This CDR3 is built from 13 residues. Germline CDR1 GTSNPN, CDR2 SVGIG (reference sequence). Deletions cut 1 base from V and 3 bases from J, with 9 bases between. The CDR3 protein is CAWSGGLHYGYTF. The CDR3 region has the DNA TGTGCCTGGAGTGGGGGACTCCACTATGGCTACACCTTC.

The chain joins TRBV13 to TRBJ2-1; the D is unclear. The germline V and J ends were trimmed by 2 bases and 0 bases, with 20 bases remaining between them. Germline V gene sequence: CDR1 PRHDT, CDR2 FYEKMQ (reference sequence). The length of the CDR3 is 19 residues. The CDR3 sequence is CASSLLGSGNLRSYNEQFF. The CDR3 DNA follows: TGTGCCAGCAGCTTATTGGGTTCTGGGAATTTGCGCTCCTACAATGAGCAGTTCTTC.

This clone was recorded once. J is TRBJ1-2 and V is TRBV5-4, with D perhaps TRBD1 (5 bases). The germline V and J ends were trimmed by 6 bases and 6 bases, with 18 bases remaining between them. Germline-derived CDR1 and CDR2 are SGHNT and YYREEE (reference sequence). The length of the CDR3 is 14 residues. CDR3 in amino acids: CASIIFGGRDGYTF. The CDR3 bases are TGTGCCAGCATTATCTTCGGGGGGAGGGATGGCTACACCTTC.

The rearrangement uses TRBV10-3 and TRBJ1-1; tentatively, D is TRBD1 (5 bases). The CDR3 contains 19 residues. Per germline, CDR1 ENHRY and CDR2 SYGVKD. Between the trimmed V and J ends, which lost 7 bases and 2 bases, there was a span of 29 bases. The CDR3 sequence is CAINPTNRDPRGSNTEAFF. DNA for the CDR3: TGTGCCATCAATCCGACTAACCGGGACCCCCGCGGCTCTAACACTGAAGCTTTCTTT.

This clone is termed large. The chain employs TRBV5-4 and TRBJ1-6; D is undetermined. CDR1 and CDR2 (germline): SGHNT, YYREEE (reference sequence). This CDR3 is built from 15 residues. V lost 0 bases, J lost 7 bases, and 11 bases lay in between. Here the CDR3 reads CASSLGTFRNSPLHF. The CDR3 DNA reads as TGTGCCAGCAGCTTGGGAACGTTTCGGAATTCACCCCTCCACTTT.

This clone was seen only a few times. The V call is TRBV2, the J call TRBJ2-7; TRBD2 might be the D (6 bases). The CDR3 extends over 13 amino acids. In germline, CDR1 is SNHLY, CDR2 FYNNEI. V lost 8 bases to trimming and J lost 4 bases, with 15 bases between them. The CDR3 DNA sequence: TGTGCCAGCGTAACGAACGCGGGGTACGAGCAGTACTTC. It codes for CASVTNAGYEQYF.

The V call is TRBV27, the J call TRBJ2-1; the D gene is possibly TRBD2 (6 bases). Germline assignment: CDR1 MNHEY and CDR2 SMNVEV (reference sequence). The ends were cut back, 5 bases at V and 8 bases at J, with 16 bases in the middle. The CDR3 is 14 residues long. The CDR3 nucleotides are TGTGCCAGCAGTCCGGGACTCGACAGAGATGAGCAGTTCTTC. This codes for CASSPGLDRDEQFF.

This clone came up once. The chain links TRBV19 to TRBJ1-2; possibly TRBD1 for D (6 bases). The V and J ends lost 4 bases and 3 bases respectively, with 15 bases between them. This CDR3 spans 15 amino acids. CDR1 LNHDA and CDR2 SQIVND come from the germline V gene (reference sequence). The chain's CDR3 is CASSNPRQVHYGYTF. For the CDR3, the DNA is TGTGCCAGTAGTAATCCCCGACAGGTTCACTATGGCTACACCTTC. The variable domain in full, completed from reference TRBV19 and TRBJ1-2, reads DGGITQSPKYLFRKEGQNVTLSCEQNLNHDAMYWYRQDPGQGLRLIYYSQIVNDFQKGDIAEGYSVSREKKESFPLTVTSAQKNPTAFYLCASSNPRQVHYGYTFGSGTRLTVV.

In the case of this clone: One end of the junction fails to match germline, which may point to a read error. The chain joins TRBV27 to TRBJ2-3, with D tentatively TRBD2 (7 bases). Germline values: CDR1 MNHEY, CDR2 SMNVEV (reference sequence). The CDR3 spans 15 residues. The CDR3 bases are TGTGCCAGCTGTCCTTATGGGGGGGCCGCAGATACGCAGTTTTTT. Encoded protein: CASCPYGGAADTQFF.